This T cell receptor beta chain derives from a study of OX40 agonist ivuxolimab in advanced cancers. Study as a whole: Patients received intravenous ivuxolimab every 2 weeks at 0.01 to 10 mg/kg. Three individuals attained partial responses, comprising one hepatocellular carcinoma case and two cutaneous melanoma cases. General study points: In CD8+ T cells, expanded clones were on average more numerous than in CD4+. At 0.1 to 3.0 mg/kg, CD4+ and CD8+ blood T cells expanded clonally by week 6.

On this clone itself: The antigen is not known.

Using immunoSEQ multiplex PCR, the repertoire was profiled, and TCRdb retains in-frame clones only, with some absent. The sample consists of about 73,000 clones, just under 90% of them appearing once. The germline gives CDR1 SGHAT, CDR2 FQNNGV. V trimming: 5 bases; J trimming: 4 bases; junction bases outside the gene matches: 6. The CDR3 has 15 amino acids. This chain joins TRBV11-2 and TRBJ2-2, with 8 nucleotides matching TRBD2. The receptor comes from an adult with an advanced solid tumor such as melanoma, head and neck, liver or kidney cancer. Source: CD4+ or CD8+ T cells sorted from blood, taken in a trial of the OX40 agonist ivuxolimab. The CDR3 nucleotides read TGTGCCAGCAGCCCGGGGGGGGTCGGCACCGGGGAGCTGTTTTTT. It translates to CASSPGGVGTGELFF.